This T cell receptor beta chain was sequenced in a study of response to subunit inactivated influenza vaccine. Study-wide results and caveats: Authors suggested seasonal influenza vaccinations each recruit few new T cells.

To note about this clonotype: Its antigen is still unknown.

TCRdb processed the RT-PCR reads anew with MiXCR; each CDR3 protein has one entry. The data hold about 480,000 distinct CDR3 sequences, with 10% to 15% observed a single time. V lost 6 bases and J 0 bases, leaving 8 bases between the germline ends. In germline, CDR1 is MDHEN, CDR2 SYDVKM. The CDR3 length is 13 residues. The starting material was PBMCs from blood, obtained roughly 45 days after vaccination. The chain carries TRBV28 and TRBJ1-1; D perhaps matches TRBD1 (5 bases). This receptor was identified in a man aged 45-65 years who received an inactivated influenza vaccine. The CDR3 DNA is TGTGCCAGCAGACAGGACATGAACACTGAAGCTTTCTTT. Translation gives CASRQDMNTEAFF.